The 26 T cell receptor beta chains given below trace back to one sample, sequenced in a study of blood T cell repertoires in COVID-19. Profiling relied on immunoSEQ multiplex PCR, and the TCRdb table lists in-frame clones only, not all of them. The data show about 39,000 clones, approximately 84% seen once. Sequencing was done on a sample of peripheral blood. The receptors here all came from a man between 45 and 60 years old with active or convalescent COVID-19.

This chain links TRBV7-6 with TRBJ1-4; 9 bases map to TRBD1. V gave up 4 bases and J gave up 5 bases; unmatched junction bases: 8. Germline values: CDR1 SGHVS, CDR2 FNYEAQ. The CDR3 extends over 16 amino acids. The CDR3 DNA reads as TGTGCCAGCAGCTCATTATCCGGGACAGGGAATGAAAAACTGTTTTTT. It is translated as CASSSLSGTGNEKLFF. The full variable domain, rest sourced from reference TRBV7-6 and TRBJ1-4, is GAGVSQSPRYKVTKRGQDVALRCDPISGHVSLYWYRQALGQGPEFLTYFNYEAQQDKSGLPNDRFSAERPEGSISTLTIQRTEQRDSAMYRCASSSLSGTGNEKLFFGSGTQLSVL.

The rearrangement uses TRBV18 and TRBJ2-2; TRBD1 matches 7 bases. Germline V lookup: CDR1 KGHSH, CDR2 LQKENI. The junction had 7 bases not matched to a gene; V was cut back by 5 bases and J by 1 base. The CDR3 contains 16 residues. The DNA for the CDR3 is TGTGCCAGCTCATCAACCGGGACAGAGAACACCGGGGAGCTGTTTTTT. Residues: CASSSTGTENTGELFF.

The gene calls are TRBV18 and TRBJ2-7; 8 nucleotides align to TRBD1. Germline CDR1 and CDR2: KGHSH and LQKENI. J was trimmed by 7 bases and V by 6 bases; bases with no gene match: 8. The CDR3 has 13 amino acids. For the CDR3, the DNA is TGTGCCAGCTCTCGCGGACAGGGAAAAGAGCAGTACTTC. Amino acid sequence: CASSRGQGKEQYF.

This chain connects TRBV11-2 to TRBJ2-7; 7 bases are a match to TRBD1. The V segment lost 0 bases and the J segment 3 bases; nucleotides outside the gene matches: 2. The CDR3 runs to 14 residues. From germline, CDR1 is SGHAT and CDR2 FQNNGV. The CDR3 reads CASSLDSGGYEQYF. In DNA form, the CDR3 reads TGTGCCAGCAGCTTAGATTCAGGGGGCTACGAGCAGTACTTC.

This chain links TRBV30 with TRBJ1-2, with a possible D match to TRBD1 (5 bases). V lost 0 bases and J lost 2, with 10 bases in between. The CDR3 runs 14 residues. The germline gives CDR1 GTSNPN, CDR2 SVGIG (reference sequence). CDR3 protein: CAWSVGRGNYGYTF. CDR3 in DNA: TGTGCCTGGAGTGTAGGAAGGGGCAACTATGGCTACACCTTC. The full variable domain, its missing parts supplied by reference TRBV30 and TRBJ1-2, is SQTIHQWPATLVQPVGSPLSLECTVEGTSNPNLYWYRQAAGRGLQLLFYSVGIGQISSEVPQNLSASRPQDRQFILSSKKLLLSDSGFYLCAWSVGRGNYGYTFGSGTRLTVV.

In this sample, this clone turned up a few times. The chain uses TRBV9 and TRBJ2-2; TRBD1 is a possible D gene (5 bases). The V end lost 4 bases, the J end lost 2 bases, and 9 bases lay between the germline ends. Germline CDR1 and CDR2: SGDLS and YYNGEE. The CDR3 covers 14 residues. CDR3 loop: CASSPGYNTGELFF. For the CDR3, the DNA is TGTGCCAGCAGCCCAGGGTATAACACCGGGGAGCTGTTTTTT.

The chain recombines TRBV5-1 with TRBJ2-5; possibly TRBD2 for D (6 bases). Germline CDR1 and CDR2: SGHRS and YFSETQ. V lost 4 bases and J lost 2, with 15 bases in between. CDR3 size: 15 residues. The DNA of the CDR3 is TGCGCCAGCAGCCTGGGGGGACTGAAGCAAGAGACCCAGTACTTC. Protein: CASSLGGLKQETQYF.

The chain couples TRBV19 to TRBJ1-1, with D possibly matching TRBD1 (6 bases). The CDR3 has 15 amino acids. CDR1 is LNHDA, CDR2 SQIVND, per germline (reference sequence). V lost 4 bases and J 4 bases, leaving 16 bases between the germline ends. CDR3 nucleotide sequence: TGTGCCAGTAGTACTCCCGGGGGGGCGGGCACTGAAGCTTTCTTT. Translating gives CASSTPGGAGTEAFF.

The gene calls are TRBV6-1 and TRBJ1-1; the D is unclear. CDR3 length: 12 residues. Trimming removed 2 bases at V and 10 bases at J, with 11 bases between. CDR1 is MNHNS, CDR2 SASEGT, per germline. CDR3 bases: TGTGCCAGCAGTGAAATCCGGGGTAGAGCTTTCTTT. Its protein is CASSEIRGRAFF.

CDR3 region: CASGSNSVQETQYF. In DNA form, the CDR3 reads TGCGCCAGCGGATCAAATAGCGTCCAAGAGACCCAGTACTTC. The chain carries TRBV5-1 and TRBJ2-5, with D possibly TRBD2 on 5 matching bases. Germline CDR1 SGHRS, CDR2 YFSETQ. This CDR3 region has 14 residues. Between the trimmed V and J ends, which lost 7 bases and 1 base, there was a span of 14 bases.

CDR3 loop: CAMPGLLFDTQYF. CDR3 nucleotides: TGTGCCATGCCGGGACTCTTGTTTGATACGCAGTATTTT. The chain has TRBV2 and TRBJ2-3; weak D call: TRBD2 (6 bases). Germline V gives CDR1 SNHLY, CDR2 FYNNEI. This CDR3 is built from 13 residues. V was trimmed by 10 bases and J by 6 bases, leaving 17 bases between them.

The V call is TRBV7-2, the J call TRBJ1-2, with 8 bases aligning to TRBD1. Germline V lookup: CDR1 SGHTA, CDR2 FQGNSA. The CDR3 has 16 amino acids. J was trimmed by 4 bases and V by 1 base; bases with no gene match: 8. In nucleotides, the CDR3 is TGTGCCAGCAGCTTAGATCCAGGGGGCGCCGGCTATGGCTACACCTTC. This translates into CASSLDPGGAGYGYTF.

This rearrangement joins TRBV11-3 to TRBJ1-1; D gene unclear. CDR1 SGHNT and CDR2 YENEEA come from the germline V gene. Trimming shortened V by 1 base and J by 5 bases, and 8 bases separated the two germline ends. CDR3 length: 13 residues. CDR3 loop: CASSLGTVTEAFF. CDR3 in DNA: TGTGCCAGCAGCTTAGGCACAGTTACTGAAGCTTTCTTT.

The table lists this clone with a count of one. This chain joins TRBV12-3 or TRBV12-4 and TRBJ1-1; D remains unclear. V lost 6 bases, J lost 1 base, and 9 bases lay in between. The CDR3 consists of 13 residues. The CDR3 sequence: CASSPAGNTEAFF. Here the CDR3 DNA reads TGTGCCAGCAGCCCAGCGGGGAACACTGAAGCTTTCTTT.

On this clone: Other DNA sequences in the same sample also yield this CDR3. The chain employs TRBV5-1 and TRBJ2-4; D ambiguous. Germline V CDR1 and CDR2: SGHRS, YFSETQ. Trimming stripped 4 bases from V and 7 bases from J, with 18 bases between. The CDR3 runs 15 residues. Here the CDR3 reads CASSQNSGSGNIQYF. Written as DNA, the CDR3 is TGCGCCAGCAGCCAAAACTCGGGTTCTGGGAACATTCAGTACTTC.

V and J are TRBV27 and TRBJ1-1; 7 bases align to TRBD1. With 5 bases clipped from V and 0 bases from J, the junction kept 6 bases outside the gene matches. CDR1 and CDR2 (germline): MNHEY, SMNVEV (reference sequence). CDR3 length equals 15 residues. CDR3 region: CASSPQGRVNTEAFF. CDR3 in DNA: TGTGCCAGCAGTCCACAGGGGAGAGTGAACACTGAAGCTTTCTTT.

The rearrangement joins TRBV18 to TRBJ1-4; 9 bases match TRBD1. Germline V gene sequence: CDR1 KGHSH, CDR2 LQKENI. V was pared by 3 bases and J by 5 bases, with 7 bases of the junction left unmatched. There are 16 residues in the CDR3. CDR3 region: CASSPQRDRENEKLFF. CDR3 sequence (DNA): TGTGCCAGCTCACCCCAGAGGGACAGGGAAAATGAAAAACTGTTTTTT.

Regarding this clone: The junction departs from germline at one end; a sequencing error may be responsible. The chain uses TRBV2 and TRBJ1-3; D gene ambiguous. The CDR3 covers 14 residues. Germline V gene sequence: CDR1 SNHLY, CDR2 FYNNEI. CDR3 DNA: TGTGCCAGCAGTGAAAGTGTCGGAGGAAACGCCATATATTTT. This codes for CASSESVGGNAIYF.

This rearrangement joins TRBV11-2 to TRBJ2-1; 9 bases align to TRBD1. CDR1 is SGHAT, CDR2 FQNNGV, per germline. The CDR3 runs 15 residues. After removal of 2 bases from V and 10 bases from J, the junction contained 9 bases not matched to a gene. The CDR3 region is CASSLWGQGGSEQFF. For the CDR3, the DNA is TGTGCCAGCAGCTTATGGGGACAGGGAGGGTCAGAGCAGTTCTTC.

The V call is TRBV4-1, the J call TRBJ2-3; no firm D call. In germline, CDR1 is MGHRA, CDR2 YSYEKL. The CDR3 is made up of 16 amino acids. Trimming removed 3 bases at V and 0 bases at J, with 13 bases between. The CDR3 sequence: CASSHSASTSTDTQYF. DNA of the CDR3: TGCGCCAGCAGCCATTCCGCCTCGACTAGCACAGATACGCAGTATTTT.

The chain couples TRBV11-2 to TRBJ2-5, with D possibly being TRBD1 (6 bases). This CDR3 spans 15 amino acids. Germline lookup yields CDR1 SGHAT and CDR2 FQNNGV. Between the trimmed V and J ends, which lost 2 bases and 5 bases, there was a span of 15 bases. This CDR3 is CASSLPQGQGETQYF. CDR3 nucleotide sequence: TGTGCCAGCAGCTTACCTCAGGGACAAGGGGAGACCCAGTACTTC. Full variable domain (missing parts from reference TRBV11-2 and TRBJ2-5): EAGVAQSPRYKIIEKRQSVAFWCNPISGHATLYWYQQILGQGPKLLIQFQNNGVVDDSQLPKDRFSAERLKGVDSTLKIQPAKLEDSAVYLCASSLPQGQGETQYFGPGTRLLVL.

The rearrangement links TRBV19 to TRBJ1-6, with D tentatively TRBD1 (6 bases). This CDR3 region has 19 residues. CDR1 is LNHDA, CDR2 SQIVND, per germline (reference sequence). V was shortened by 5 bases and J by 2 bases, with 22 bases between the two germline ends. This CDR3 is CASSARTVKGLAYNSPLHF. The CDR3 region has the DNA TGTGCCAGTAGTGCCCGGACAGTTAAAGGTCTGGCCTATAATTCACCCCTCCACTTT.

CDR3 DNA: TGTGCCAGCAGAGCACTAGCGGGGATCACAGATACGCAGTATTTT. It specifies CASRALAGITDTQYF. The rearrangement uses TRBV6-5 and TRBJ2-3, with 10 bases that match TRBD2. The CDR3 extends over 15 amino acids. The V gene end was trimmed by 6 bases and the J gene end by 2 bases; junction bases not matched to a gene: 5. Per the germline V gene, CDR1 is MNHEY and CDR2 is SVGAGI.

The rearrangement joins TRBV30 to TRBJ2-1, with 8 nucleotides matching TRBD1. This CDR3 region has 13 residues. V shed 1 base and J 15 bases; nucleotides not matched to a gene: 11. The germline V gene has CDR1 GTSNPN and CDR2 SVGIG (reference sequence). CDR3 sequence: CAWSDYTGGSPFF. In nucleotides, the CDR3 is TGTGCCTGGAGTGATTATACAGGGGGTTCCCCGTTCTTC.

V usage is TRBV19 and J usage is TRBJ1-3, with 8 bases aligning to TRBD1. Germline CDR1 reads LNHDA; CDR2 reads SQIVND (reference sequence). The trim removed 9 bases at V and 3 bases at J, leaving 10 bases unmatched. The length of the CDR3 is 15 residues. CDR3 coding DNA: TGTGCCAGCAAGACAGGGGCCGGGAGTGGAAACACCATATATTTT. Translating gives CASKTGAGSGNTIYF.

This chain uses TRBV12-3 or TRBV12-4 with TRBJ1-6; D gene ambiguous. The CDR3 spans 11 residues. With 4 bases removed from V and 12 bases from J, the gap between germline ends came to 7 bases. DNA of the CDR3: TGTGCCAGCAGTTACCCCGGACCCCTCCACTTT. This encodes CASSYPGPLHF.